Shown below are 22 T cell receptor beta chains from a single sample sequenced in a study of monozygotic twins with inflammatory bowel disease. TCRdb re-called the 5' RACE reads; every CDR3 protein appears as one record, without DNA. Its table records 300,000 to 350,000 distinct CDR3 sequences. The sequenced sample was blood. Receptors were obtained from a human donor with ulcerative colitis or Crohn's disease, or a healthy co-twin of an affected twin (not recorded which).

This rearrangement joins TRBV4-1 to TRBJ1-4. The CDR3 length is 15 residues. Per the germline V gene, CDR1 is MGHRA and CDR2 is YSYEKL. The CDR3: CASSPLGAPEGKLFF.

The chain combines TRBV4-1 with TRBJ2-7; as DNA is missing, the TRBD1 call by TCRdb cannot be tested. This CDR3 is built from 14 residues. The germline gives CDR1 MGHRA, CDR2 YSYEKL. The CDR3 region is CASSQDEGADEQYF.

The chain employs TRBV5-1 and TRBJ2-7; TCRdb proposes TRBD1, but this gene call is untestable without DNA. CDR3 length equals 15 residues. Germline values: CDR1 SGHRS, CDR2 YFSETQ. The CDR3 is CASSWGTDLTYEQYF.

The V and J genes are TRBV6-7 and TRBJ1-2; TCRdb outputs TRBD1, but without DNA this stays unchecked. TRBV6-7 is recorded as an ORF, its role being uncertain. The CDR3 is 18 residues long. CDR3 protein: CASRNRQGGGFRNYGYTF.

The chain employs TRBV6-5 and TRBJ2-1. The CDR3 runs to 16 residues. Germline V gene data show CDR1 as MNHEY and CDR2 as SVGAGI. The CDR3 region is CASSHDLPSSYNEQFF.

The rearrangement uses TRBV12-3 or TRBV12-4 and TRBJ1-4. The CDR3 length is 12 residues. The CDR3 sequence: CASSLGGTTLFF.

The V and J genes are TRBV7-2 and TRBJ2-3. The germline V gene has CDR1 SGHTA and CDR2 FQGNSA. CDR3 size: 11 residues. CDR3 loop: CASSLLDTQYF.

This chain uses TRBV28 with TRBJ1-1. There are 16 residues in the CDR3. Germline CDR1 MDHEN, CDR2 SYDVKM. The CDR3 is CASSLTGVALGTEAFF.

The J gene is TRBJ1-1, the V gene TRBV6-1. Germline CDR1 reads MNHNS; CDR2 reads SASEGT. There are 14 residues in the CDR3. CDR3: CASSDWSGSTEAFF.

This sequence joins TRBV20-1 and TRBJ2-7; there is no DNA to check the TCRdb D call of TRBD1. This CDR3 is built from 13 residues. Germline V gene data show CDR1 as DFQATT and CDR2 as SNEGSKA (reference sequence). CDR3 loop: CSVSGTPYYEQYF.

The chain links TRBV7-9 to TRBJ2-1; TCRdb gives TRBD2 as the D gene, but with no DNA this cannot be confirmed. Germline-derived CDR1 and CDR2 are SEHNR and FQNEAQ (reference sequence). The CDR3 consists of 14 residues. The CDR3 protein is CASSLGGGDNEQFF.

The genes are TRBV7-6 and TRBJ1-3; TCRdb's D call of TRBD1 is untestable without DNA. The CDR3 runs 15 residues. CDR1 and CDR2 from the germline V gene are SGHVS and FNYEAQ. The CDR3 spells CASSNAGTTGNTIYF.

V gene TRBV9 combines with J gene TRBJ2-1. CDR3 length: 16 amino acids. Germline-derived CDR1 and CDR2 are SGDLS and YYNGEE. CDR3 sequence reads: CASSVARVSSYNKQFF.

The chain has TRBV27 and TRBJ2-5; TCRdb picks TRBD2, but there is no DNA to check that call. CDR1 MNHEY and CDR2 SMNVEV come from the germline V gene (reference sequence). CDR3 length equals 18 residues. CDR3 loop: CASTKWPVTSGRGETQYF.

The gene calls are TRBV27 and TRBJ2-2; TCRdb gives TRBD1 as the D gene, but with no DNA this cannot be confirmed. The CDR3 runs to 15 residues. The germline V gene encodes CDR1 MNHEY and CDR2 SMNVEV (reference sequence). The chain's CDR3 is CASSVPGQGAGELFF.

This rearrangement joins TRBV7-9 to TRBJ2-7. Germline assignment: CDR1 SEHNR and CDR2 FQNEAQ (reference sequence). CDR3 length: 12 amino acids. The CDR3: CASSDSVGEQYF.

The chain employs TRBV29-1 and TRBJ1-1. Germline-derived CDR1 and CDR2 are SQVTM and ANQGSEA. This CDR3 has 13 amino acids. This CDR3 reads CSGEGSRDAEAFF.

The rearrangement joins TRBV5-6 to TRBJ2-3. The CDR3 sequence is 15 residues long. The germline V gene encodes CDR1 SGHDT and CDR2 YYEEEE. The CDR3 region is CASSFGAYSTDTQYF.

The V call is TRBV28, the J call TRBJ2-5; TCRdb designates TRBD1, a call that cannot be tested without DNA. The germline V gene has CDR1 MDHEN and CDR2 SYDVKM. The CDR3 covers 18 residues. The CDR3 spells CASSFSGGAYSYQETQYF.

This chain connects TRBV11-2 to TRBJ2-7; the TCRdb call, TRBD1, lacks DNA for checking. Germline V gene sequence: CDR1 SGHAT, CDR2 FQNNGV. This CDR3 has 15 amino acids. CDR3 sequence reads: CATSSSGGNTYEQYF.

This chain links TRBV24-1 with TRBJ2-1; TCRdb gives TRBD2 as the D gene, but with no DNA this cannot be confirmed. CDR1 and CDR2 from the germline V gene are KGHDR and SFDVKD. The CDR3 extends over 15 amino acids. This CDR3 reads CATSGGLAGQNEQFF.

This rearrangement joins TRBV28 to TRBJ1-2; without DNA, the TCRdb call of TRBD1 cannot be checked. CDR3 length equals 12 residues. Germline assignment: CDR1 MDHEN and CDR2 SYDVKM. The CDR3 spells CASSASRGSHTF.